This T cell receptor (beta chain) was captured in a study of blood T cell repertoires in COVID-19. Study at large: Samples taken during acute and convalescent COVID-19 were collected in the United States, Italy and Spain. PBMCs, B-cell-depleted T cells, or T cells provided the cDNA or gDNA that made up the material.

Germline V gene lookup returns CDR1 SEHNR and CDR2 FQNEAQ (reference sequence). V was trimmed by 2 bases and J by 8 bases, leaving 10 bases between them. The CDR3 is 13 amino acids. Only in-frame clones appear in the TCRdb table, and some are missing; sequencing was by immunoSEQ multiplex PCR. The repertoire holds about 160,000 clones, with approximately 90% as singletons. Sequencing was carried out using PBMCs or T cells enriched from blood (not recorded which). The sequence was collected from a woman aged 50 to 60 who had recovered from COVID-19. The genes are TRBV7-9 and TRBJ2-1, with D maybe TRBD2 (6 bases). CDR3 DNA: TGTGCCAGCAGCTTATACGGGAGTGATGAGCAGTTCTTC. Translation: CASSLYGSDEQFF.